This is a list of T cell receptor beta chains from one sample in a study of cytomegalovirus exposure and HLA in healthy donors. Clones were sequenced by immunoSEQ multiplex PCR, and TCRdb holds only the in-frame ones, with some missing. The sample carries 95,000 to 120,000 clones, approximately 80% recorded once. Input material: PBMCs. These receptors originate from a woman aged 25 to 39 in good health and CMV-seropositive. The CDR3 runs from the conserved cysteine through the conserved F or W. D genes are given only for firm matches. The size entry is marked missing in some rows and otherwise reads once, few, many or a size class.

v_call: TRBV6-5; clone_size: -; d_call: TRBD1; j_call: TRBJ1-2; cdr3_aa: CASSYGTGGDYGYTF; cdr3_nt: TGTGCCAGCAGTTATGGTACAGGGGGCGATTATGGCTACACCTTC
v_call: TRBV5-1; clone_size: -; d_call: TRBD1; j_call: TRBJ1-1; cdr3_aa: CASSLQGGDTEAFF; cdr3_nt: TGCGCCAGCAGCCTACAGGGGGGGGACACTGAAGCTTTCTTT
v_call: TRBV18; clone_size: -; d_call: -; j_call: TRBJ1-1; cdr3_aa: CASSPPIRERGEAFF; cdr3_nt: TGTGCCAGCTCACCACCGATCCGAGAACGGGGTGAAGCTTTCTTT
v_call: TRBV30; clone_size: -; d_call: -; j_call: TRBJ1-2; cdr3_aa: CAWSRGGGFGFGYTF; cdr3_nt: TGTGCCTGGAGTCGAGGGGGGGGATTCGGTTTTGGCTACACCTTC
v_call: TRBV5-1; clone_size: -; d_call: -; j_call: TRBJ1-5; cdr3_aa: CASSLGQNNQPQHF; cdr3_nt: TGCGCCAGCAGCTTGGGACAGAACAATCAGCCCCAGCATTTT
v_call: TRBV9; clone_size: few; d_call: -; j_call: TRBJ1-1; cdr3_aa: CASSVATRNTEAFF; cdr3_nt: TGTGCCAGCAGCGTGGCCACACGGAACACTGAAGCTTTCTTT
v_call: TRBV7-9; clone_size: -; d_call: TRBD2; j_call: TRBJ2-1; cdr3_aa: CASSPREGGSYNEQFF; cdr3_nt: TGTGCCAGCAGCCCCCGGGAGGGGGGGTCCTACAATGAGCAGTTCTTC
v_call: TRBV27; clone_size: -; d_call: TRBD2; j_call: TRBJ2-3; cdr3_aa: CASSSTSGYSTDTQYF; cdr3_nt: TGTGCCAGCAGTTCGACTAGCGGGTACAGCACAGATACGCAGTATTTT
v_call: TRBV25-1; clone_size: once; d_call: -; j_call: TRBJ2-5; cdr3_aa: CASSVSTTQETQYF; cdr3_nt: TGTGCCAGCAGTGTCTCCACTACCCAAGAGACCCAGTACTTC
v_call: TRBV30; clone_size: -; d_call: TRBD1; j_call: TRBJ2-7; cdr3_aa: CAWSSDRVYEQYF; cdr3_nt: TGTGCCTGGAGTAGTGACAGGGTCTACGAGCAGTACTTC
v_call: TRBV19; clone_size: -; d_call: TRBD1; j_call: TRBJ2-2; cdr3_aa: CASSLRQGAGELFF; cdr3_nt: TGTGCCAGTAGTCTCCGACAGGGGGCCGGGGAGCTGTTTTTT
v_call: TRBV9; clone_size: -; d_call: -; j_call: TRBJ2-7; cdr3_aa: CASSVGGRAYEQYF; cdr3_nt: TGTGCCAGCAGCGTAGGGGGGCGGGCCTACGAGCAGTACTTC
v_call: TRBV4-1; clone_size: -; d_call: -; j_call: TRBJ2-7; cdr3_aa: CASSRGDSYEQYF; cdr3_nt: TGCGCCAGCAGCAGAGGAGATTCCTACGAGCAGTACTTC
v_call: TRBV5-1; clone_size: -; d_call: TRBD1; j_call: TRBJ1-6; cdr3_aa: CASSLVGGSLNSPLHF; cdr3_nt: TGCGCCAGCAGCTTGGTAGGGGGCAGCCTTAATTCACCCCTCCACTTT
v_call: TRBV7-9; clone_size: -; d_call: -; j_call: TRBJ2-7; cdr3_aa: CSSSYNSYEQYF; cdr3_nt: TGTTCCAGCAGCTACAACTCCTACGAGCAGTACTTC
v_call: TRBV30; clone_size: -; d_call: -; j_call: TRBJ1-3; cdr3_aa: CAWSSGLVISGNTIYF; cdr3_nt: TGTGCCTGGAGTTCCGGACTGGTTATCTCTGGAAACACCATATATTTT
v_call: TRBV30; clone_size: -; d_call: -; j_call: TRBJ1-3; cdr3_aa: CAWTATAVNTIYF; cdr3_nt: TGTGCCTGGACAGCGACCGCCGTAAACACCATATATTTT
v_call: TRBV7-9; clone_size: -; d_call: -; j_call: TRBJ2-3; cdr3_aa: CASSSREEGDTQYF; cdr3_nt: TGTGCCAGCAGCTCACGAGAGGAGGGAGATACGCAGTATTTT
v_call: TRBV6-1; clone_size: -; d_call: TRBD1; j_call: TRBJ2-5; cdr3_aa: CASSRGQQETQYF; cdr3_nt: TGTGCCAGCAGTAGGGGACAGCAAGAGACCCAGTACTTC
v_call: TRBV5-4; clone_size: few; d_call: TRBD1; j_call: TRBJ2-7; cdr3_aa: CASSSVQGPRNEQYF; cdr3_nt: TGTGCCAGCAGCTCCGTACAGGGGCCGCGTAACGAGCAGTACTTC
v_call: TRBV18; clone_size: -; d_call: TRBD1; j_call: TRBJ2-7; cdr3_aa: CASSPPRGTGGASNYEQYF; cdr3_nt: TGTGCCAGCTCACCACCCCGGGGGACAGGGGGGGCGAGTAACTACGAGCAGTACTTC
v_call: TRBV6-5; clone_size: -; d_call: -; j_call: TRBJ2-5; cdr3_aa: CASSYKGAQYF; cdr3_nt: TGTGCCAGCAGTTACAAGGGGGCCCAGTACTTC
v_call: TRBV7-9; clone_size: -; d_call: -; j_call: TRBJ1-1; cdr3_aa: CASSSAGRGAFF; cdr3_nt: TGTGCCAGCAGCTCTGCAGGGCGCGGAGCTTTCTTT
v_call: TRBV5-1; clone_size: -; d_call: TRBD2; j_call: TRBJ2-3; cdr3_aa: CASSLGTSGTDTQYF; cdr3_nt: TGCGCCAGCAGCCTCGGAACTAGCGGCACAGATACGCAGTATTTT
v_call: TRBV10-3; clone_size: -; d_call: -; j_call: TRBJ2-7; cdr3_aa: CAASDSSYEQYF; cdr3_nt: TGTGCCGCCTCCGACAGTTCCTACGAGCAGTACTTC
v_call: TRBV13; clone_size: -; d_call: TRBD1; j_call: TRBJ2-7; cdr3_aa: CASSPGQPHEQYF; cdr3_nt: TGTGCCAGCAGCCCGGGACAGCCTCACGAGCAGTACTTC
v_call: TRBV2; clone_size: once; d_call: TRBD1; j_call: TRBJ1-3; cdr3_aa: CASSSPAGTGPYSGNTIYF; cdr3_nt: TGTGCCAGCAGTTCCCCAGCCGGGACAGGGCCTTACTCTGGAAACACCATATATTTT
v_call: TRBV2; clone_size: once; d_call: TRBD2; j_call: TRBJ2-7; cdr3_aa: CASSDLLATFYEQYF; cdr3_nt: TGTGCCAGCAGTGATCTACTAGCGACATTTTACGAGCAGTACTTC
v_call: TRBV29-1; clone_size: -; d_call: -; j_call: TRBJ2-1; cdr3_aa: CSVIYYNEQFF; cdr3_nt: TGCAGCGTTATCTACTACAATGAGCAGTTCTTC
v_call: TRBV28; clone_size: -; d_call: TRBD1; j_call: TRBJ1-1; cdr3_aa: CASTAIGGVDTEAFF; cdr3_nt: TGTGCCAGCACGGCCATAGGGGGCGTCGACACTGAAGCTTTCTTT
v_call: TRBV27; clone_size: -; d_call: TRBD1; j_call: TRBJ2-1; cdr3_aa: CASSTYTGDNEQFF; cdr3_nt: TGTGCCAGCAGTACTTACACAGGGGACAATGAGCAGTTCTTC
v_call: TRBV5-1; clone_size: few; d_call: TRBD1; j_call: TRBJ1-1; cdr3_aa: CASSLDRDGSNTEAFF; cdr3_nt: TGCGCCAGCAGCCTAGACAGGGATGGCAGTAACACTGAAGCTTTCTTT
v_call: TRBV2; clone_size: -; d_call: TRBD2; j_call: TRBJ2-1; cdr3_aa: CASSVSGRAWNNEQFF; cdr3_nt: TGTGCCAGCAGCGTTAGCGGGAGGGCCTGGAACAATGAGCAGTTCTTC
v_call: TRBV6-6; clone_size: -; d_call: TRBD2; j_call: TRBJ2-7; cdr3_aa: CASSSASGSSYEQYF; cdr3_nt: TGTGCCAGCAGTTCTGCTAGCGGGAGCTCCTACGAGCAGTACTTC
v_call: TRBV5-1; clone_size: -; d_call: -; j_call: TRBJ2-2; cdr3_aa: CASSLGGVVSGELFF; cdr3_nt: TGCGCCAGCAGCTTAGGGGGAGTAGTATCCGGGGAGCTGTTTTTT
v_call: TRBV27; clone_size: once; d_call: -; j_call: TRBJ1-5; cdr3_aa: CASSLGGGNQPQHF; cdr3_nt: TGTGCCAGCAGTTTAGGGGGGGGCAATCAGCCCCAGCATTTT
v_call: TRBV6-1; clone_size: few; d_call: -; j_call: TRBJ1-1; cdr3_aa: CASRAQEQNTEAFF; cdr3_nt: TGTGCCAGCAGAGCACAGGAGCAGAACACTGAAGCTTTCTTT
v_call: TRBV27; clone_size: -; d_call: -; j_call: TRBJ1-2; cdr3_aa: CASGYTGYPGYTF; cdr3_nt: TGTGCCAGCGGGTACACAGGGTACCCTGGCTACACCTTC
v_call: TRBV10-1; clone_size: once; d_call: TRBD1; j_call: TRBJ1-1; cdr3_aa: CASSEFFGTGRSFF; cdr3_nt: TGCGCCAGCAGTGAGTTTTTTGGGACAGGGAGATCTTTCTTT
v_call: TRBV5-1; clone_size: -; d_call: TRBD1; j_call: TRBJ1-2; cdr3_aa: CASSVTGDSTNGYTF; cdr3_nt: TGCGCCAGCAGCGTTACAGGGGATTCCACAAATGGCTACACCTTC
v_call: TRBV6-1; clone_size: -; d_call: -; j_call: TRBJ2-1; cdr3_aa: CASSVNSYNEQFF; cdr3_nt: TGTGCCAGCTCCGTAAACTCCTACAATGAGCAGTTCTTC
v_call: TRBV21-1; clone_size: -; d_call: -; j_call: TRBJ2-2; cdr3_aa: CARTPGQHTGELFF; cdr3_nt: TGTGCCAGAACTCCGGGACAACACACCGGGGAGCTGTTTTTT
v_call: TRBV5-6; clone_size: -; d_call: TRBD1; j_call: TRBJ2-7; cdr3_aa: CASSYFSGTGEGEQYF; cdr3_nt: TGTGCCAGCAGTTATTTTTCCGGGACAGGGGAAGGCGAGCAGTACTTC
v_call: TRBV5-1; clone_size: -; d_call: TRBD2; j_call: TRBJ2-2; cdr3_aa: CASSFVPAGEGGELFF; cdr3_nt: TGCGCCAGCAGCTTTGTGCCAGCGGGAGAGGGCGGGGAGCTGTTTTTT
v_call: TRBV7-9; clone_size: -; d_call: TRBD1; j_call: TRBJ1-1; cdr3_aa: CASSLTGVKNTEAFF; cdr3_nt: TGTGCCAGCAGCCTAACAGGGGTCAAGAACACTGAAGCTTTCTTT
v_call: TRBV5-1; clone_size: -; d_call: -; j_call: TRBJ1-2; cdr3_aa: CASRSQSSYYGYTF; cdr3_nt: TGCGCCAGCAGATCACAGAGCTCCTACTATGGCTACACCTTC
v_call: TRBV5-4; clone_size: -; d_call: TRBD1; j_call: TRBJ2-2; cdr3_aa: CASSRDSTNTGELFF; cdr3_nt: TGTGCCAGCAGCCGGGACAGCACGAACACCGGGGAGCTGTTTTTT
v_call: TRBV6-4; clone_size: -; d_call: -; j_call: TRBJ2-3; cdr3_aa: CASSDRGTDTQYF; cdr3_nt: TGTGCCAGCAGTGACCGGGGCACAGATACGCAGTATTTT
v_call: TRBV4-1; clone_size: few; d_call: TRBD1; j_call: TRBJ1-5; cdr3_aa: CASSQEGAGGTQPQHF; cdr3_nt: TGCGCCAGCAGCCAAGAAGGTGCAGGGGGCACTCAGCCCCAGCATTTT
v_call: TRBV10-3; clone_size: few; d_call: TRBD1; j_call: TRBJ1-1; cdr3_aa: CAISKQGASTEAFF; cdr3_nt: TGTGCCATCAGCAAACAGGGGGCGAGCACTGAAGCTTTCTTT
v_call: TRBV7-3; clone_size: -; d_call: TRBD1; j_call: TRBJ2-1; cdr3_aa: CASSLQTGGIRHEQFF; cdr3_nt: TGTGCCAGCAGCTTGCAAACAGGGGGCATCCGACATGAGCAGTTCTTC
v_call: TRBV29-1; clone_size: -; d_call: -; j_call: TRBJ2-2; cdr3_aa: CSIVDKNTGELFF; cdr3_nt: TGCAGCATCGTGGACAAGAACACCGGGGAGCTGTTTTTT
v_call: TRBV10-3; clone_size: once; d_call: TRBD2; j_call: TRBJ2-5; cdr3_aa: CAISTSGGQETQYF; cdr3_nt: TGTGCCATATCGACTAGCGGGGGGCAAGAGACCCAGTACTTC
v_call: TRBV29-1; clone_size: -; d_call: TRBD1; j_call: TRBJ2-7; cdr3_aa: CSVEGTGLNEQYF; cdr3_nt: TGCAGCGTTGAAGGGACAGGGCTGAACGAGCAGTACTTC
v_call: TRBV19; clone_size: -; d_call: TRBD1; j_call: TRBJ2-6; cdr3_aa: CASSLGTGVSGANVLTF; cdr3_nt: TGTGCCAGTAGTCTCGGGACAGGGGTGTCTGGGGCCAACGTCCTGACTTTC
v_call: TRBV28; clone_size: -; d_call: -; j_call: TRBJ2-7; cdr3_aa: CASSLRLIPYEQYF; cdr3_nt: TGTGCCAGCAGTTTGCGGCTTATTCCCTACGAGCAGTACTTC
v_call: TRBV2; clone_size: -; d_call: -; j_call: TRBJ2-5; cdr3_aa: CASSGSGGAIGQYF; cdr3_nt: TGTGCCAGCAGTGGATCCGGCGGGGCGATTGGCCAGTACTTC
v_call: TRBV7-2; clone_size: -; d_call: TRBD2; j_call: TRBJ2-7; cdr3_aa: CASSLGPLSGRTYEQYF; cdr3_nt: TGTGCCAGCAGCTTAGGGCCTTTGAGCGGGAGGACCTACGAGCAGTACTTC
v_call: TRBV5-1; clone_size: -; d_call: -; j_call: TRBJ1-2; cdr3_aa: CASRSDRIYYGYTF; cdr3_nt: TGCGCCAGCAGATCTGACAGGATTTACTATGGCTACACCTTC
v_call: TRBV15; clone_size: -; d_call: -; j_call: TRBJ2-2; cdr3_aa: CATSRPTVPGELFF; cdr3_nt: TGTGCCACCAGCAGACCGACTGTGCCCGGGGAGCTGTTTTTT